This T cell receptor beta chain was sequenced during a study of cytomegalovirus exposure and HLA in healthy donors. Across the whole study: A data release that came early held approximately 85 million unique TCRs from HLA-typed donors. Study-level findings and limits: Several V segments, TRBV6-2 and TRBV6-3 among them, could not be told apart and were dropped.

The PCR employed 60 Vbeta primers together with 13 Jbeta primers. Assay used: immunoSEQ multiplex PCR; TCRdb lists only in-frame clones, some missing. The profile shows around 130,000 clones, roughly four fifths of them singletons. About this clone: Its antigen is unidentified.

The CDR3 is made up of 18 amino acids. Germline V gives CDR1 KGHSH, CDR2 LQKENI. Trimming pared 2 bases from V and 1 base from J, leaving 20 bases between. The sequence was obtained from a woman aged 45-65 years in good health and CMV-seronegative. The material sequenced was PBMCs. The chain combines TRBV18 with TRBJ1-1, with D possibly matching TRBD1 (5 bases). CDR3 coding DNA: TGTGCCAGCTCACCATTAAGTCAGGGCGCAACACAGAACACTGAAGCTTTCTTT. Its protein is CASSPLSQGATQNTEAFF.